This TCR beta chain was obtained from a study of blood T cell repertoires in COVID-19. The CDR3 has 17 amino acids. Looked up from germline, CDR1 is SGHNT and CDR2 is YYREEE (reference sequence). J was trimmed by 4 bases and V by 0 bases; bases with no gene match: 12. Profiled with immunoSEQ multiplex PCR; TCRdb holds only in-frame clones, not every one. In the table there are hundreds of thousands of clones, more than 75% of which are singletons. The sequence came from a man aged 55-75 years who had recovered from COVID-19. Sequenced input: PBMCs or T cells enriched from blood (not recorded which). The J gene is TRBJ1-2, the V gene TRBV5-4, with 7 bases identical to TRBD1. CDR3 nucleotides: TGTGCCAGCAGCTTGGATCCCACGGAGGGGGCGGGCTATGGCTACACCTTC. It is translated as CASSLDPTEGAGYGYTF.